This note documents a single T cell receptor (beta chain) sequence. Here immunoSEQ multiplex PCR was the method, and the copy in TCRdb shows in-frame clones only, minus some. The sample consists of 150,000 to 200,000 clones, 65% to 85% of them appearing once. The data are from a study of blood T cell repertoires in COVID-19. Study background: Researchers got acute and convalescent COVID-19 samples from the United States, Italy and Spain. T cells, B-cell-depleted T cells, or PBMCs supplied cDNA or gDNA.

In the 2 weeks before study entry, exposed participants met a COVID-19 case, which was PCR-confirmed or clinician-diagnosed. The germline V gene has CDR1 MNHEY and CDR2 SMNVEV (reference sequence). V was cut by 0 bases and J by 2 bases, with 11 bases left in between. There are 16 residues in the CDR3. Sequencing was carried out using PBMCs or T cells enriched from blood (not recorded which). The J gene is TRBJ2-1, the V gene TRBV27, with D perhaps TRBD1 (6 bases). This receptor was taken from a man between 65 and 85 years old who had been exposed to COVID-19. The CDR3, as DNA: TGTGCCAGCAGTTTATCGCAGCAGGGGCCCTACAATGAGCAGTTCTTC. Translating it yields CASSLSQQGPYNEQFF.